The 11 T cell receptor beta chains listed next were all sequenced from one sample in a study of blood T cell repertoires in COVID-19. Libraries were prepared by immunoSEQ multiplex PCR; TCRdb keeps only in-frame clonotypes and omits some of them. This table holds 210,000 or so clones, nearly 90% found once. The material sequenced was peripheral blood. These TCRs come from a woman between 18 and 30 years old who had recovered from COVID-19.

The gene calls are TRBV6-1 and TRBJ2-1; D might be TRBD1 (5 bases). The CDR3 covers 12 residues. Trimming removed 5 bases from V and 7 bases from J, with 9 bases in between. Germline V gene sequence: CDR1 MNHNS, CDR2 SASEGT. The CDR3 is CASSSRVNEQFF. The CDR3 coding sequence is TGTGCCAGCAGTTCCAGGGTAAATGAGCAGTTCTTC.

The CDR3 DNA is TGTGCCAGCAGCTTGAACAGGGGGCAAGAGACCCAGTACTTC. Translating it yields CASSLNRGQETQYF. V and J are TRBV13 and TRBJ2-5; the match to TRBD1 covers 8 bases. V was clipped by 3 bases and J by 2 bases; unmatched bases: 2. CDR1 PRHDT and CDR2 FYEKMQ come from the germline V gene (reference sequence). This CDR3 comprises 14 residues.

The rearrangement joins TRBV28 to TRBJ2-3, with D uncertain. The germline gives CDR1 MDHEN, CDR2 SYDVKM. Trimming removed 5 bases from V and 4 bases from J, with 4 bases in between. The CDR3 loop spans 11 amino acids. The CDR3: CASSLADTQYF. CDR3 nucleotides: TGTGCCAGCAGTCTCGCAGATACGCAGTATTTT.

The chain employs TRBV7-9 and TRBJ2-5; TRBD2 matches 9 bases. The CDR3 is 14 residues long. J gave up 4 bases and V 7 bases, and 7 bases lay outside the gene matches. Germline loops: CDR1 SEHNR, CDR2 FQNEAQ (reference sequence). CDR3 nucleotide sequence: TGTGCCAGCACCGAAAGCGGGAGGCTAGAGACCCAGTACTTC. Translated, it gives CASTESGRLETQYF. The full variable domain, rest sourced from reference TRBV7-9 and TRBJ2-5, is DTGVSQNPRHKITKRGQNVTFRCDPISEHNRLYWYRQTLGQGPEFLTYFQNEAQLEKSRLLSDRFSAERPKGSFSTLEIQRTEQGDSAMYLCASTESGRLETQYFGPGTRLLVL.

This clone was observed once. J is TRBJ2-1 and V is TRBV7-3, with 11 bases fitting TRBD2. V was clipped by 1 base and J by 5 bases; unmatched bases: 1. This CDR3 is built from 15 residues. CDR1 is SGHTA and CDR2 is FQGTGA in the germline V gene. The CDR3 here is CASSLIAGGNNEQFF. The CDR3 DNA follows: TGTGCCAGCAGCTTAATAGCGGGAGGGAACAATGAGCAGTTCTTC.

The chain recombines TRBV11-3 with TRBJ2-1, with no clear D. The CDR3 has 16 residues. Germline V gene lookup returns CDR1 SGHNT and CDR2 YENEEA. Trimming removed 1 base at V and 5 bases at J, with 15 bases between. For the CDR3, the DNA is TGTGCCAGCAGCTTAGGAAGTTTCTCTGGCAACAATGAGCAGTTCTTC. Translation: CASSLGSFSGNNEQFF. Full variable domain (outside the CDR3, taken from reference TRBV11-3 and TRBJ2-1): EAGVVQSPRYKIIEKKQPVAFWCNPISGHNTLYWYLQNLGQGPELLIRYENEEAVDDSQLPKDRFSAERLKGVDSTLKIQPAELGDSAVYLCASSLGSFSGNNEQFFGPGTRLTVL.

The genes are TRBV27 and TRBJ2-2; D remains unclear. Germline loops: CDR1 MNHEY, CDR2 SMNVEV (reference sequence). Trimming removed 5 bases at V and 3 bases at J, with 10 bases between. This CDR3 region has 14 residues. CDR3 nucleotides: TGTGCCAGCAGTCCCTATTTGGACACCGGGGAGCTGTTTTTT. Its protein product is CASSPYLDTGELFF.

The chain carries TRBV5-5 and TRBJ2-2, with 8 nucleotides matching TRBD2. Germline V gene sequence: CDR1 SGHKS, CDR2 YYEKEE (reference sequence). This CDR3 spans 13 amino acids. The ends lost 2 bases at V and 10 bases at J; junction bases unmatched: 4. This CDR3 reads CASSFGGRKELFF. In DNA form, the CDR3 reads TGTGCCAGCAGCTTTGGCGGGAGGAAGGAGCTGTTTTTT.

The table lists this clone with a few counts. The chain uses TRBV19 and TRBJ2-2; 9 bases fit TRBD1. In germline, CDR1 is LNHDA, CDR2 SQIVND (reference sequence). The V segment lost 4 bases and the J segment 4 bases; nucleotides outside the gene matches: 4. This CDR3 region has 15 residues. The CDR3 region is CASSSGTGTTGELFF. The CDR3 bases are TGTGCCAGTAGTAGCGGGACAGGGACCACCGGGGAGCTGTTTTTT.

This chain links TRBV4-1 with TRBJ1-4, with D perhaps matching TRBD1 (5 bases). This CDR3 has 17 amino acids. CDR1 is MGHRA and CDR2 is YSYEKL in the germline V gene. Trimming cost V 1 base and J 0 bases, with 12 bases left between them. The CDR3 protein is CASSQGTLVATNEKLFF. The CDR3 DNA is TGCGCCAGCAGCCAAGGGACACTCGTTGCAACTAATGAAAAACTGTTTTTT.

The V call is TRBV3-1 (or the pseudogene TRBV3-2), the J call TRBJ2-1; 13 bases map to TRBD2. Germline V gene lookup returns CDR1 LGHDT and CDR2 YNNKEL (reference sequence). With V trimmed by 0 bases and J by 2 bases, 10 bases remained unmatched. The CDR3 consists of 20 residues. The CDR3 DNA reads as TGTGCCAGCAGCCAAGATCCGGGACTAGCGGGAACTTTCCCCTACAATGAGCAGTTCTTC. This sequence encodes CASSQDPGLAGTFPYNEQFF.